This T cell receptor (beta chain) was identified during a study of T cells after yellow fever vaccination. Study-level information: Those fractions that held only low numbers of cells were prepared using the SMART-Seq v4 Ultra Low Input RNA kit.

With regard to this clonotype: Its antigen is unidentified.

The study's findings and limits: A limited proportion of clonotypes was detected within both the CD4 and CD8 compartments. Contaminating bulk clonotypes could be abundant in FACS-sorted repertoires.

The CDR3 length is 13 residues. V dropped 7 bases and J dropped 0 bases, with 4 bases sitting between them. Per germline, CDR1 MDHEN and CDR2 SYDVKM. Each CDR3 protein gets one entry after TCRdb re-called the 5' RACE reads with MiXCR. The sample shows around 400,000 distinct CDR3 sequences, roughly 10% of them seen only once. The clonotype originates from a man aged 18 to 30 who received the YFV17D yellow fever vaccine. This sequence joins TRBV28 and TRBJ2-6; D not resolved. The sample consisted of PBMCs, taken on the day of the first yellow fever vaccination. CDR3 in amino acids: CASTDSGANVLTF. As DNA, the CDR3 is TGTGCCAGCACCGACTCTGGGGCCAACGTCCTGACTTTC. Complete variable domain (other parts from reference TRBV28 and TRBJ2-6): DVKVTQSSRYLVKRTGEKVFLECVQDMDHENMFWYRQDPGLGLRLIYFSYDVKMKEKGDIPEGYSVSREKKERFSLILESASTNQTSMYLCASTDSGANVLTFGAGSRLTVL.